This record covers a single T cell receptor (beta chain). The antigen remains undetermined. Germline V CDR1 and CDR2: SGHRS, YFSETQ. The CDR3 sequence is 14 residues long. V was clipped by 3 bases and J by 4 bases; unmatched bases: 7. These data are taken from a study of T cell repertoires in cytomegalovirus infection. In the study overall: Matching HLA type, along with CMV infection, was indicated by public TCR beta signatures.

Each CDR3 protein is one row after TCRdb ran MiXCR on the reads. Among about 700,000 distinct CDR3 sequences, around a third were seen once, and the ten largest hold around a sixth. Study-wide results and limits: CMV-specific TCR beta clonotypes restricted by HLA-C dominated the ex vivo response.

This receptor was obtained from a human donor in good health (CMV status not recorded). Some clones in this sample may be carry-over from other donors' samples. This chain uses TRBV5-1 with TRBJ2-7; TRBD2 matches 7 bases. Specimen: cultured PBMCs, collected from culture after CMV antigen stimulation. For the CDR3, the DNA is TGCGCCAGCAGCTCCATTTGGGGGGGGTACGAGCAGTACTTC. It encodes CASSSIWGGYEQYF.